This T cell receptor (beta chain) emerged from a study of CD4+ T cells in melanoma. The CDR3 runs to 15 residues. The V gene lost 0 bases and the J gene lost 3 bases, with 12 bases spanning the gap. Germline V gene lookup returns CDR1 PRHDT and CDR2 FYEKMQ (reference sequence). The assay was immunoSEQ multiplex PCR, and TCRdb's table has in-frame clones only and misses some. The sample has 9,500 or so clones; roughly 78% are singletons. Concerning this clone: Antigen: not known.

Whole-study results and caveats: Neoantigen-specific CD4+ T cells in melanoma reportedly had diverse differentiation states. A reported correlation linked neoantigen-specific CD4+ T cells to CD8+, macrophage and B cell function.

The source is a human donor with melanoma. The material sequenced was cells from a culture (not recorded whether cultured in vitro). V gene TRBV13 combines with J gene TRBJ2-7, with D possibly TRBD2 on 6 matching bases. CDR3 loop: CASSLGLAQHYEQYF. DNA for the CDR3: TGTGCCAGCAGCTTAGGACTAGCCCAACACTACGAGCAGTACTTC.